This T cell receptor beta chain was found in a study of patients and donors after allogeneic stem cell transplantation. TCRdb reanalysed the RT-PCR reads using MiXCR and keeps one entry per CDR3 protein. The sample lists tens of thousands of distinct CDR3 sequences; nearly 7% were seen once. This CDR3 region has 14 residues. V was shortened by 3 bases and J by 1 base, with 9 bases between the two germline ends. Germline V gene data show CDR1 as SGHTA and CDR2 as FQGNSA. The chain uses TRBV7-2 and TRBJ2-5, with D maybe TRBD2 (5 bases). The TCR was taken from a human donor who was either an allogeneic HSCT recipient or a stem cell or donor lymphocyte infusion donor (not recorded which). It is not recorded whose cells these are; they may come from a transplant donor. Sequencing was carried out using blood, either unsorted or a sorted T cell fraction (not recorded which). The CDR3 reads CASSLGVVQETQYF. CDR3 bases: TGTGCCAGCAGCTTGGGAGTAGTCCAAGAGACCCAGTACTTC.